The present entry profiles one T cell receptor beta chain with its context. Its antigen is currently unknown. These data belong to a study of shared clonotypes between healthy human individuals. Findings of the study overall: The genetic and exposure-history diversity represented was limited by few donors.

Healthy and HIV-negative, the adult donors had no recent acute infections or vaccinations. Genomic DNA from unsorted samples was obtained from 83 million or so PBMCs (per sample). This CDR3 contains 16 residues. CDR1 is SNHLY, CDR2 FYNNEI, per germline. V shed 6 bases and J 4 bases; nucleotides not matched to a gene: 7. Around 30,000 T cell genomes (about 320 ng DNA) went into each PBMC replicate. Clones were read by immunoSEQ multiplex PCR, and TCRdb kept only the in-frame ones, dropping some. There are around 500,000 clones in the sample; 76% occur only once, and about an eighth lies in the top ten.

The sequenced material came from PBMCs. The chain has TRBV2 and TRBJ2-2; 11 bases line up with TRBD2. This TCR was recovered from a woman in her thirties or forties in good health. Some clones in this sample may be carry-over from other donors' samples. The CDR3 spells CASRLGLAGTTGELFF. CDR3 in DNA: TGTGCCAGCAGGCTTGGACTAGCGGGTACCACCGGGGAGCTGTTTTTT.